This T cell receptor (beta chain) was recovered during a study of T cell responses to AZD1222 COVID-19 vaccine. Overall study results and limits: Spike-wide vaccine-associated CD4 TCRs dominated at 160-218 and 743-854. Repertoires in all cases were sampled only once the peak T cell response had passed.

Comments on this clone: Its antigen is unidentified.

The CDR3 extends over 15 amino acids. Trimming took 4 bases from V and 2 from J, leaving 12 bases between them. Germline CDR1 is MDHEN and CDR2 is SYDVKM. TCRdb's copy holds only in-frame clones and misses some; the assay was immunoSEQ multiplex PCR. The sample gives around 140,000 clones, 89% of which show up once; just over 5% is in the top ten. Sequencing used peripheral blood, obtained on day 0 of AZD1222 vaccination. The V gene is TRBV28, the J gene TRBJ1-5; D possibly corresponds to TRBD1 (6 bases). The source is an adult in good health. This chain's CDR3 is CASSSGQLGNQPQHF. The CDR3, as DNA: TGTGCCAGCAGTTCGGGACAACTCGGCAATCAGCCCCAGCATTTT.